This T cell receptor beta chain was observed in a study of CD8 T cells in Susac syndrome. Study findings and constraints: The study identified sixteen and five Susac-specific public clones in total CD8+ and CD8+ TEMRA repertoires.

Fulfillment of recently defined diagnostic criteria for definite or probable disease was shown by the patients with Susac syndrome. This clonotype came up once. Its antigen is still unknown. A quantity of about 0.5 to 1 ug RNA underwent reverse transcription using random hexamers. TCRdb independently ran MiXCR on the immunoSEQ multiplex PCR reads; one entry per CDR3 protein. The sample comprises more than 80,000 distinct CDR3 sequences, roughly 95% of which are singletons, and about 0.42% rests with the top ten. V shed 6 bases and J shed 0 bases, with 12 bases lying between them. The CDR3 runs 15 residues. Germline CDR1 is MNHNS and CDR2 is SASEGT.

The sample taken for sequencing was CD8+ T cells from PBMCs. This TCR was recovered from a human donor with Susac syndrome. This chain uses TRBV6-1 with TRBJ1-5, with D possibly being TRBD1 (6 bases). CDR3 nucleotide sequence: TGTGCCAGCAGACCAAGGGGGGGTAGCAATCAGCCCCAGCATTTT. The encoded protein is CASRPRGGSNQPQHF.